This T cell receptor beta chain appears in the sequencing data of a study of cytomegalovirus exposure and HLA in healthy donors. Trimming took 4 bases from V and 3 from J; bases not matched to a gene: 3. Germline values: CDR1 SGHKS, CDR2 YYEKEE (reference sequence). The CDR3 consists of 13 residues. This PCR relied on a set of 60 Vbeta primers and 13 Jbeta primers. Some clones are missing from TCRdb's copy, which holds only in-frame ones; the method was immunoSEQ multiplex PCR. The clone table shows roughly 120,000 clones, with the ten largest holding less than 3%. With respect to this clone: Different DNA sequences within this sample yield the same CDR3.

Sequencing was done on a sample of PBMCs. The rearrangement uses TRBV5-5 and TRBJ1-1, with 7 bases identical to TRBD1. This receptor was identified in a man aged 25 to 40 in good health and CMV-seronegative. The CDR3, as DNA: TGTGCCAGCAGCGCGACAGGGTACACTGAAGCTTTCTTT. Encoded protein: CASSATGYTEAFF. Full variable domain (missing parts from reference TRBV5-5 and TRBJ1-1): DAGVTQSPTHLIKTRGQQVTLRCSPISGHKSVSWYQQVLGQGPQFIFQYYEKEERGRGNFPDRFSARQFPNYSSELNVNALLLGDSALYLCASSATGYTEAFFGQGTRLTVV.